What follows describes a single TCR beta chain. Which antigen it targets is not known. Within one base of it there is no much larger clone, and no base qualities were kept. The source of the sample is a study of blood T cells in healthy people across ages (dated by TCRdb to between 2015 and 2017). Looking at the study overall: In model experiments, template switching captured about one uniquely barcoded TCR beta cDNA molecule for every two T cells. The study measured age-related changes in TCR beta repertoire diversity using deep sequencing normalized with unique cDNA molecular identifiers. The donors were split into four age groups: young (average roughly 15 years), middle-aged (39), aged (about 56) and long-lived (approximately 80). Donors of different ages were randomly distributed across sequencing lanes to avoid experimental bias. For two donors (one aged 18 to 29 and one aged 80 or older), the study analyzed two additional independent replicas of 1 million unique cDNA reads from the same blood draw.

The research as a whole found: As age increased, observed TCR beta diversity per million T cells dropped in a roughly linear way, and a significant reduction was already evident by age about 40. Conclusive comparison of naive and antigen-experienced compartments was prevented by the profiling of bulk unsorted PBMCs. Estimates of total diversity from one million sequenced T cells were regarded as lower bounds and underestimates. Compared with the aged group, the long-lived group had more naive CD4+ T cells, fewer expanded clones and increased TCR diversity, a pattern suggesting age selection. Observed TCR beta diversity correlated strongly with the percentage of naive T cells measured by flow cytometry. The CMV infection status of donors was not known, potentially confounding age-related changes in expanded clonotypes.

The roughly 42 donors, aged about 6 to 100 years, were systemically healthy Caucasian individuals from Russia. Around 9.9 milliliters of peripheral blood were collected from each donor into EDTA-treated Vacutainer tubes. Ficoll-Paque density-gradient centrifugation was used to isolate PBMCs, with at least 6.5 million obtained per sample. Trizol reagent was used to extract total RNA from PBMCs, with at least 6 micrograms per sample. For every donor, an aliquot of PBMCs went through flow cytometry to measure the percentages of naive CD45RAhigh/CD27high T cells. Libraries were constructed by 5' RACE. The reads were generated on an Illumina HiSeq 2500. The second PCR ran for roughly 6 to 11 cycles and used a J-beta primer mix along with a sample-barcoded 5' primer. A template-switch 5' adaptor carrying 12 random nucleotides introduced a unique molecular identifier onto each TCR beta cDNA molecule. At least 2.5 million CDR3-containing paired-end reads were obtained from each sample. First-strand cDNA was synthesized from all RNA with the Mint cDNA synthesis kit, primed by a TRBC-specific oligonucleotide. After uracil-DNA glycosylase treatment, a first 18-cycle PCR used universal primers M1SS and BC2_uni_R on all cDNA. The original methods were these. For normalization, 1 million high-quality reads were randomly selected from each sample, with every read carrying a distinct molecular identifier. Reads with shared molecular identifiers were discarded instead of being binned into consensus sequences. MiTCR, with a Q25 quality threshold and the strictest error-elimination algorithm, was used for CDR3 identification, clonotype clustering and error correction. Lower-bound total TCR beta diversity was estimated with a nonparametric unseen species model using Euler transformation. In TCRdb, the public reads were trimmed at Q25 with fastp and aligned with MiXCR, with productive beta chains retained. Each entry merges the rows of one CDR3 protein and shows their most common DNA and genes. The authors' filters were not applied to this entry. This sample gives fewer than 750,000 distinct CDR3 sequences in total; 40% to 55% of them show up just once. 20% to 25% of the sample lies in the top ten.

Reading from cysteine to phenylalanine, the CDR3 counts 18 amino acids. The sequence is cut down to CDR3 DNA, 54 bases in frame from base 1. Material: blood. The receptor was isolated from an elderly man in good health. The chain is made from TRBV21-1 and TRBJ2-4; the table's D call TRBD1 went unverified against the DNA. TRBV21-1 is termed a pseudogene. In nucleotides, the sequence is TGTGCCAGCAGCAATAGTGGGGGCGCGGGAAGAGCCAAAAACATTCAGTACTTC. This codes for CASSNSGGAGRAKNIQYF.